These 11 T cell receptor beta chains share one sample of origin, sequenced in a study of blood T cell repertoires in COVID-19. Repertoires were generated with immunoSEQ multiplex PCR, while TCRdb's copy carries only in-frame clones and drops some. The sample includes 150,000 to 200,000 clones, about four fifths of them seen just once. Sequenced: peripheral blood. These receptors all stem from a man between 60 and 70 years old with active or convalescent COVID-19.

This CDR3 reads CASSSSGWGNQPQHF. The CDR3 region has the DNA TGTGCCAGCAGCTCTTCGGGATGGGGCAATCAGCCCCAGCATTTT. The chain links TRBV5-6 to TRBJ1-5; no reliable D call. Trimming took off 3 bases at V and 2 bases at J, with 12 bases between the two ends. The CDR3 is made up of 15 amino acids. Germline V gene data show CDR1 as SGHDT and CDR2 as YYEEEE.

This sequence joins TRBV3-1 (or the pseudogene TRBV3-2) and TRBJ2-2, with D unresolved. Germline-derived CDR1 and CDR2 are LGHDT and YNNKEL (reference sequence). V gave up 0 bases and J gave up 7 bases, with 9 bases separating them. The CDR3 totals 14 residues. The CDR3 loop is CASSQEIVGGELFF. The CDR3 DNA reads as TGTGCCAGCAGCCAAGAAATCGTCGGCGGGGAGCTGTTTTTT.

In this sample, this clone turned up a few times. The V call is TRBV6-1, the J call TRBJ1-6; tentatively, D is TRBD1 (5 bases). CDR1 MNHNS and CDR2 SASEGT come from the germline V gene. The V and J ends lost 1 base and 9 bases respectively, with 16 bases between them. This CDR3 is built from 16 residues. CDR3 bases: TGTGCCAGCAGTGAAGTCCAGGCCACCCAGGGTTCACCCCTCCACTTT. It is translated as CASSEVQATQGSPLHF.

This chain joins TRBV10-3 and TRBJ2-7, with 7 bases identical to TRBD1. Trimming removed 8 bases from V and 2 bases from J; junction bases left unmatched: 9. Germline V lookup: CDR1 ENHRY, CDR2 SYGVKD. The CDR3 consists of 14 residues. CDR3 sequence reads: CAIGVQGQPYEQYF. CDR3 DNA sequence: TGTGCCATCGGGGTACAGGGACAGCCCTACGAGCAGTACTTC.

This chain links TRBV2 with TRBJ1-5, with TRBD1 identical over 12 bases. Germline lookup yields CDR1 SNHLY and CDR2 FYNNEI. The CDR3 is 15 residues long. V shed 7 bases and J 4 bases; nucleotides not matched to a gene: 5. CDR3 coding DNA: TGTGCCAGCATCCGGGACAGGGGGCCGAATCAGCCCCAGCATTTT. Its translation: CASIRDRGPNQPQHF.

The chain uses TRBV10-3 and TRBJ2-1; 8 bases agree with TRBD2. This CDR3 has 15 amino acids. Germline values: CDR1 ENHRY, CDR2 SYGVKD. J was trimmed by 0 bases and V by 2 bases; bases with no gene match: 0. The DNA for the CDR3 is TGTGCCATCAGTGAGCGGGGGGGCTCCTACAATGAGCAGTTCTTC. As protein: CAISERGGSYNEQFF.

The chain joins TRBV7-3 to TRBJ2-2; the match to TRBD2 covers 7 bases. With V trimmed by 5 bases and J by 2 bases, 8 bases remained unmatched. The CDR3 runs 16 residues. CDR1 SGHTA and CDR2 FQGTGA come from the germline V gene. CDR3 region: CASSPQGLINTGELFF. The CDR3 coding sequence is TGTGCCAGCAGCCCCCAGGGACTAATAAACACCGGGGAGCTGTTTTTT.

The V gene is TRBV15, the J gene TRBJ1-1; a possible D gene is TRBD1 (6 bases). Germline loops: CDR1 LNHNV, CDR2 YYDKDF (reference sequence). Trimming removed 5 bases from V and 0 bases from J, with 10 bases in between. This CDR3 has 14 amino acids. Here the CDR3 reads CATSYGQMNTEAFF. The CDR3 DNA follows: TGTGCCACCAGCTACGGACAGATGAACACTGAAGCTTTCTTT.

The chain uses TRBV6-2 or TRBV6-3 and TRBJ2-1, with D perhaps TRBD1 (6 bases). This CDR3 contains 14 residues. V shed 6 bases and J shed 6 bases, with 15 bases lying between them. Germline V gene lookup returns CDR1 MNHEY and CDR2 SVGEGT. The CDR3 loop is CASSSGQSFNEQFF. CDR3 DNA: TGTGCCAGCAGCTCCGGACAGAGTTTCAATGAGCAGTTCTTC.

The CDR3, as DNA: TGTGCCAGCAGCTTCGGGACAGGCTACCTTCAAGAGACCCAGTACTTC. Amino acids: CASSFGTGYLQETQYF. J is TRBJ2-5 and V is TRBV7-3, with 8 positions matching TRBD1. Unmatched junction bases numbered 8, after V lost 3 bases and J lost 2 bases. This CDR3 is 16 amino acids long. Per the germline V gene, CDR1 is SGHTA and CDR2 is FQGTGA.

V and J are TRBV5-1 and TRBJ1-2, with no clear D. Between the trimmed V and J ends, which lost 5 bases and 2 bases, there was a span of 7 bases. CDR1 and CDR2 from the germline V gene are SGHRS and YFSETQ. The CDR3 totals 12 residues. This chain's CDR3 is CASRPENYGYTF. CDR3 nucleotide sequence: TGCGCCAGCAGACCGGAGAACTATGGCTACACCTTC.